The 9 T cell receptor beta chains in this list originate from one sample, sequenced in a study of shared clonotypes between healthy human individuals. The data were produced by immunoSEQ multiplex PCR, yet TCRdb's version contains in-frame clones alone and is incomplete. The data contain about 1.1 million clones, around 78% of them seen just once; the ten biggest clones take up 0.55% to 0.7%. Sequencing was done on a sample of memory CD4+ T cells from PBMCs. The sample's subset: CD45RA-negative fraction. The source is a man between 18 and 35 years old in good health. Some clones in this sample may be carry-over from other donors' samples.

The J gene is TRBJ2-7, the V gene TRBV28; D is perhaps TRBD2 (5 bases). Trimming took 4 bases from V and 2 from J, leaving 12 bases between them. The CDR3 is made up of 14 amino acids. Germline V gives CDR1 MDHEN, CDR2 SYDVKM. CDR3 nucleotide sequence: TGTGCCAGCAGTTCCGATAGAGGGCCCTACGAGCAGTACTTC. Protein: CASSSDRGPYEQYF. The full variable domain, in which reference TRBV28 and TRBJ2-7 provide the parts outside the CDR3, is DVKVTQSSRYLVKRTGEKVFLECVQDMDHENMFWYRQDPGLGLRLIYFSYDVKMKEKGDIPEGYSVSREKKERFSLILESASTNQTSMYLCASSSDRGPYEQYFGPGTRLTVT.

The rearrangement links TRBV5-4 to TRBJ1-2, with D uncertain. The V end was cut by 3 bases, the J end by 4 bases, with 25 bases between. Germline loops: CDR1 SGHNT, CDR2 YYREEE (reference sequence). The CDR3 has 18 amino acids. The CDR3: CASSYGSIRLTSLYGYTF. DNA of the CDR3: TGTGCCAGCAGCTATGGCTCTATACGCTTAACAAGCCTCTATGGCTACACCTTC. The full variable domain, with the rest looked up from reference TRBV5-4 and TRBJ1-2, is ETGVTQSPTHLIKTRGQQVTLRCSSQSGHNTVSWYQQALGQGPQFIFQYYREEENGRGNFPPRFSGLQFPNYSSELNVNALELDDSALYLCASSYGSIRLTSLYGYTFGSGTRLTVV.

The chain carries TRBV10-3 and TRBJ1-2; no reliable D call. V lost 7 bases, J lost 1 base, and 10 bases lay in between. Germline V gives CDR1 ENHRY, CDR2 SYGVKD. CDR3 size: 13 residues. As DNA, the CDR3 is TGTGCCATCACTTACAGCCTTAACTATGGCTACACCTTC. Its translation is CAITYSLNYGYTF.

CDR3 region: CASSRGAGYTYEQYF. CDR3 DNA: TGTGCCAGCAGCCGAGGGGCGGGCTATACCTACGAGCAGTACTTC. The chain recombines TRBV14 with TRBJ2-7; D possibly uses TRBD1 or TRBD2 (5 bases each). CDR1 SGHDN and CDR2 FVKESK come from the germline V gene. The CDR3 loop spans 15 amino acids. The ends were cut back, 4 bases at V and 2 bases at J, with 15 bases in the middle. Using reference TRBV14 and TRBJ2-7 for the parts outside the CDR3, the full variable domain is EAGVTQFPSHSVIEKGQTVTLRCDPISGHDNLYWYRRVMGKEIKFLLHFVKESKQDESGMPNNRFLAERTGGTYSTLKVQPAELEDSGVYFCASSRGAGYTYEQYFGPGTRLTVT.

The CDR3 region is CASSLAGSSGNTIYF. DNA for the CDR3: TGTGCCAGCAGCTTAGCGGGCTCCTCTGGAAACACCATATATTTT. The rearrangement uses TRBV7-8 and TRBJ1-3, with D hard to call. Trimming took off 0 bases at V and 0 bases at J, with 6 bases between the two ends. CDR1 is SGHVS, CDR2 FQNEAQ, per germline. This CDR3 contains 15 residues.

The CDR3 loop is CASSVMEPATNEKLFF. The CDR3 bases are TGTGCCAGCAGTGTAATGGAACCCGCAACTAATGAAAAACTGTTTTTT. The chain links TRBV2 to TRBJ1-4, with D uncertain. The CDR3 has 16 amino acids. V was clipped by 4 bases and J by 0 bases, with 12 bases between them. Per the germline V gene, CDR1 is SNHLY and CDR2 is FYNNEI.

This chain links TRBV28 with TRBJ1-2; D may be TRBD1 (6 bases). This CDR3 has 16 amino acids. V dropped 8 bases and J dropped 2 bases, with 21 bases sitting between them. CDR1 is MDHEN and CDR2 is SYDVKM in the germline V gene. The CDR3 spells CASHFGRGARNYGYTF. As DNA, the CDR3 is TGTGCCAGCCACTTCGGCCGGGGGGCGAGGAACTATGGCTACACCTTC.

The chain is built from TRBV6-4 and TRBJ2-3; D assignment may be TRBD1 or TRBD2 (5 bases each). V gave up 4 bases and J gave up 5 bases, with 13 bases separating them. The CDR3 length is 14 residues. In germline, CDR1 is MRHNA, CDR2 SNTAGT. For the CDR3, the DNA is TGTGCCAGCAGTGGAGGGGTAGCGAGAGATACGCAGTATTTT. This gives the protein CASSGGVARDTQYF.

This chain uses TRBV30 with TRBJ2-2; D uncertain. This CDR3 has 17 amino acids. Germline values: CDR1 GTSNPN, CDR2 SVGIG (reference sequence). Deletions cut 8 bases from V and 1 base from J, with 23 bases between. The CDR3 protein is CALIYNRVPLNTGELFF. DNA for the CDR3: TGTGCCCTGATTTACAATCGGGTCCCACTGAACACCGGGGAGCTGTTTTTT.